These T cell receptor beta chains were read from a single sample in a study of blood T cell repertoires in COVID-19. This table comes from immunoSEQ multiplex PCR, and its TCRdb copy is limited to in-frame clones, with some not included. The sample includes about 480,000 clones, around 90% seen only once; the top ten take roughly 8%. Sequencing input: peripheral blood. These receptors were collected from a woman aged 50 to 60 with COVID-19, enrolled during active disease. The CDR3 runs from the conserved cysteine through the conserved F or W. Each record gives: V gene, clone size, J gene, CDR3 protein. The listing skips clone size in some rows; elsewhere it reads once, few, many or a size class.

TRBV7-2	NA	TRBJ1-1	CASSFRRGLEAFF
TRBV19	NA	TRBJ1-1	CASSIGWEISAFF
TRBV27	NA	TRBJ1-2	CASSRTGGWDYGYTF
TRBV5-4	NA	TRBJ2-1	CASSWRGQYYNEQFF
TRBV6-6	NA	TRBJ1-2	CASSYNREGGYTF
TRBV5-1	NA	TRBJ1-6	CASSLTAGYNSPLHF
TRBV5-1	NA	TRBJ2-3	CASSSNLAGGLDTQYF
TRBV29-1	NA	TRBJ1-1	CSLGTGYTEAFF
TRBV10-3	NA	TRBJ2-1	CAIKERTAYNEQFF
TRBV30	few	TRBJ2-1	CAWRASGGGSSYNEQFF